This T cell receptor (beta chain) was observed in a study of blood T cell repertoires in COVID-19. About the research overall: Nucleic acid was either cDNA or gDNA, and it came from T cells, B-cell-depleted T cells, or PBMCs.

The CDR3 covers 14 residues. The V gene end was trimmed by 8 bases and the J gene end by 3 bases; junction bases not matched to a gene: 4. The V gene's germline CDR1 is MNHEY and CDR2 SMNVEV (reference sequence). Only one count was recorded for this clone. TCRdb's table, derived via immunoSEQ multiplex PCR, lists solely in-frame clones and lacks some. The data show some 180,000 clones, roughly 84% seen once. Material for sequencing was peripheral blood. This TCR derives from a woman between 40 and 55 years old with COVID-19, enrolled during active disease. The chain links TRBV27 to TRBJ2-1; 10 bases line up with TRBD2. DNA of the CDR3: TGTGCCAGCCGACTAGCGGGCAACTACAATGAGCAGTTCTTC. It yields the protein CASRLAGNYNEQFF.